The sequence of this T cell receptor (beta chain) was determined in a study of immune heterogeneity within non-small cell lung tumors. This clonotype is deemed medium-sized (0.01 to 0.1%). Its antigen is undetermined. Bulk tumor gDNA, 550 to 750 ng per sample, served as the TCR template. Surgeons took several biopsies per primary tumor, spaced far apart, during surgery. Enrolled patients presented with newly diagnosed, previously untreated non-small cell lung cancer and underwent curative surgery. Regarding the study as a whole: T-cell receptor beta clonotypes at high frequency differed largely between individual patients. Statistically, local T-cell clonality exhibited a moderate yet significant correlation with local tumor mutational burden (R about 0.3).

TCR beta CDR3 amplification used multiplex PCR with 32 V and 13 J primers. TCRdb re-analysed the multiplex PCR reads in MiXCR, keeping a single row per CDR3 protein. The profile shows fewer than 3,000 distinct CDR3 sequences, 41% of them singletons. There are 12 residues in the CDR3. V was shortened by 3 bases and J by 5 bases, with 9 bases between the two germline ends. The germline CDR1 and CDR2 sequences are DFQATT and SNEGSKA (reference sequence). The sample comprised lung tumor tissue. The sequence was obtained from a woman in her forties or fifties with non-small cell lung cancer. The rearrangement links TRBV20-1 to TRBJ2-3; possibly TRBD2 for D (5 bases). The CDR3 loop reads CSARVEGDTQYF. The CDR3 nucleotides are TGCAGTGCTAGGGTAGAGGGAGATACGCAGTATTTT.